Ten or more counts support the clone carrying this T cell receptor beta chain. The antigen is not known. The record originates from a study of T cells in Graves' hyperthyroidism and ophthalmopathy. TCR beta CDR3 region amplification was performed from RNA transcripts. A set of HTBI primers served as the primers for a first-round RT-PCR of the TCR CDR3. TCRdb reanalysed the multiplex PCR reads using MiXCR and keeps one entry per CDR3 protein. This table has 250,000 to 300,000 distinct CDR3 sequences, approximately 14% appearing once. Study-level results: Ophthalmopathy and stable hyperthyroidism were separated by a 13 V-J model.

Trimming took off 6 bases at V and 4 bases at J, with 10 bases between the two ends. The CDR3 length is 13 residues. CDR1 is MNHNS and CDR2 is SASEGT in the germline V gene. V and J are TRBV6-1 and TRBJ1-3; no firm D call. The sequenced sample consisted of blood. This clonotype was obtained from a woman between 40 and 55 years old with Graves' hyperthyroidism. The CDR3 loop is CASSMTKGNTIYF. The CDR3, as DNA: TGTGCCAGCAGCATGACGAAAGGAAACACCATATATTTT.